Following are 26 T cell receptor beta chains from one sample sequenced in a study of T cell responses to AZD1222 COVID-19 vaccine. The assay was immunoSEQ multiplex PCR, and TCRdb's table has in-frame clones only and misses some. The table lists approximately 110,000 clones, around 89% of them singletons. This specimen was peripheral blood, taken on day 0 of AZD1222 vaccination. These receptors were obtained from an adult in good health.

The genes are TRBV19 and TRBJ1-3; no clear D. CDR1 is LNHDA, CDR2 SQIVND, per germline (reference sequence). The germline V and J ends were trimmed by 4 bases and 0 bases, with 13 bases remaining between them. This CDR3 region has 16 residues. CDR3 protein: CASSRLPGGSGNTIYF. In nucleotides, the CDR3 is TGTGCCAGTAGTAGGCTCCCCGGTGGCTCTGGAAACACCATATATTTT.

The chain links TRBV5-4 to TRBJ1-1, with a tentative D call TRBD1 (5 bases). Germline V CDR1 and CDR2: SGHNT, YYREEE (reference sequence). The CDR3 is 15 amino acids. The ends were cut back, 5 bases at V and 5 bases at J, with 19 bases in the middle. CDR3 DNA: TGTGCCAGCAGGCCTACTGGGGGGGGGTTGACTGAAGCTTTCTTT. Protein product: CASRPTGGGLTEAFF.

The chain has TRBV7-3 and TRBJ2-3, with no clear D. Trimming removed 1 base from V and 6 bases from J, with 8 bases in between. Per germline, CDR1 SGHTA and CDR2 FQGTGA. This CDR3 has 13 residues. The CDR3 is CASSLSAADTQYF. The CDR3 nucleotides read TGTGCCAGCAGCTTAAGCGCCGCGGATACGCAGTATTTT. Supplemented by reference TRBV7-3 and TRBJ2-3, the full variable domain reads GAGVSQTPSNKVTEKGKYVELRCDPISGHTALYWYRQSLGQGPEFLIYFQGTGAADDSGLPNDRFFAVRPEGSVSTLKIQRTERGDSAVYLCASSLSAADTQYFGPGTRLTVL.

The chain recombines TRBV9 with TRBJ2-1; 9 nucleotides match TRBD1. In germline, CDR1 is SGDLS, CDR2 YYNGEE. The CDR3 is 15 residues long. The J segment lost 2 bases and the V segment lost 7 bases, leaving 7 bases of the junction unmatched. The CDR3 sequence: CASGGGTGPYNEQFF. The CDR3 coding sequence is TGTGCCAGCGGTGGAGGGACAGGGCCCTACAATGAGCAGTTCTTC.

V and J are TRBV15 and TRBJ2-1; 7 bases match TRBD1. Germline V CDR1 and CDR2: LNHNV, YYDKDF (reference sequence). The CDR3 runs 20 residues. Losses at the gene ends were 1 base for V and 1 base for J; bases not matched to a gene: 16. The CDR3 sequence is CATSRALRGRLDKSYNEQFF. The CDR3 DNA follows: TGTGCCACCAGCAGAGCGTTAAGGGGGCGGTTGGATAAATCCTACAATGAGCAGTTCTTC. The variable domain in full, completed from reference TRBV15 and TRBJ2-1, reads DAMVIQNPRYQVTQFGKPVTLSCSQTLNHNVMYWYQQKSSQAPKLLFHYYDKDFNNEADTPDNFQSRRPNTSFCFLDIRSPGLGDTAMYLCATSRALRGRLDKSYNEQFFGPGTRLTVL.

The sample holds one count of this clone. The chain carries TRBV5-1 and TRBJ1-1; D uncertain. The germline CDR1 and CDR2 sequences are SGHRS and YFSETQ. Trimming took 3 bases from V and 1 from J, leaving 10 bases between them. This CDR3 is built from 14 residues. The CDR3 protein is CASSYDGRNTEAFF. As DNA, the CDR3 is TGCGCCAGCAGCTACGATGGGAGGAACACTGAAGCTTTCTTT.

The chain links TRBV28 to TRBJ1-4, with 7 bases lining up with TRBD1. This CDR3 contains 15 residues. Germline-derived CDR1 and CDR2 are MDHEN and SYDVKM. V lost 9 bases to trimming and J lost 7 bases; unmatched junction nucleotides: 14. CDR3 DNA: TGTGCCAGTAAACAGGGGTCGGCTGATGTTGAAAAACTGTTTTTT. This gives the protein CASKQGSADVEKLFF.

This clone has just one count. This chain uses TRBV7-2 with TRBJ2-2; 10 bases map to TRBD1. The CDR3 runs 16 residues. Trimming took 4 bases from V and 6 from J; bases not matched to a gene: 8. Germline values: CDR1 SGHTA, CDR2 FQGNSA. Here the CDR3 DNA reads TGTGCCAGCAGCTCGACAGGGGGCGTATGGGCCGGGGAGCTGTTTTTT. Its protein is CASSSTGGVWAGELFF.

The chain uses TRBV28 and TRBJ2-7; 8 positions match TRBD2. J was trimmed by 7 bases and V by 6 bases; bases with no gene match: 14. Germline values: CDR1 MDHEN, CDR2 SYDVKM. The CDR3 has 15 amino acids. CDR3 bases: TGTGCCAGCAGCCCGGGGGGGGGACGGCTGAGGGAGCAGTACTTC. Protein sequence: CASSPGGGRLREQYF.

V and J are TRBV5-6 and TRBJ2-7; 9 nucleotides line up with TRBD2. The V gene's germline CDR1 is SGHDT and CDR2 YYEEEE. The CDR3 contains 17 residues. V was pared by 4 bases and J by 0 bases, with 11 bases of the junction left unmatched. The CDR3 spells CASSPLAGQWSSYEQYF. The CDR3 DNA reads TGTGCCAGCAGCCCTCTAGCGGGACAATGGAGCTCCTACGAGCAGTACTTC.

The chain has TRBV28 and TRBJ2-5, with D perhaps TRBD2 (5 bases). The V gene's germline CDR1 is MDHEN and CDR2 SYDVKM. The ends were cut back, 4 bases at V and 3 bases at J, with 9 bases in the middle. There are 13 residues in the CDR3. CDR3 sequence: CASSSGEKETQYF. The DNA for the CDR3 is TGTGCCAGCAGTTCCGGGGAAAAAGAGACCCAGTACTTC.

The rearrangement joins TRBV11-2 to TRBJ2-1; D is tentatively TRBD1 or TRBD2 (5 bases each). The germline V and J ends were trimmed by 4 bases and 2 bases, with 18 bases remaining between them. The CDR3 length is 17 residues. CDR1 is SGHAT and CDR2 is FQNNGV in the germline V gene. CDR3 loop: CASSSQTSGRAYNEQFF. The CDR3 coding sequence is TGTGCCAGCAGCTCACAGACGTCGGGACGAGCCTACAATGAGCAGTTCTTC.

The rearrangement links TRBV6-6 to TRBJ2-5; D might be TRBD1 or TRBD2, each matching 5 bases. Germline V CDR1 and CDR2: MNHNY, SVGAGI (reference sequence). V lost 3 bases, J lost 9 bases, and 20 bases lay in between. The CDR3 is made up of 15 amino acids. The CDR3 reads CASSYAGTDEGAQYF. CDR3 bases: TGTGCCAGCAGTTATGCCGGGACGGATGAAGGGGCCCAGTACTTC.

CDR3 region: CASSQAPQGEETQYF. As DNA, the CDR3 is TGTGCCAGCAGCCAAGCCCCGCAGGGTGAAGAGACCCAGTACTTC. This chain joins TRBV4-2 and TRBJ2-5, with a weak D call TRBD1 (5 bases). The CDR3 has 15 amino acids. Deletions cut 1 base from V and 3 bases from J, with 12 bases between. Germline V gene sequence: CDR1 LGHNA, CDR2 YNFKEQ.

The gene calls are TRBV3-1 (or the pseudogene TRBV3-2) and TRBJ2-7; D is possibly TRBD1 (6 bases). The CDR3 spans 15 residues. Germline V gene sequence: CDR1 LGHDT, CDR2 YNNKEL (reference sequence). V lost 8 bases, J lost 4 bases, and 21 bases lay in between. Here the CDR3 DNA reads TGTGCCAGCCCAGCCCTTGGGGACCAGGGGTACGAGCAGTACTTC. Encoded protein: CASPALGDQGYEQYF.

The chain joins TRBV6-1 to TRBJ1-4; the D gene is possibly TRBD1 (6 bases). The CDR3 is 14 amino acids. Germline V gene sequence: CDR1 MNHNS, CDR2 SASEGT. V dropped 3 bases and J dropped 4 bases, with 9 bases sitting between them. This CDR3 reads CASSDRGNNEKLFF. For the CDR3, the DNA is TGTGCCAGCAGTGACAGGGGAAATAATGAAAAACTGTTTTTT.

This chain links TRBV3-1 (or the pseudogene TRBV3-2) with TRBJ1-4; maybe TRBD1 (6 bases). CDR1 and CDR2 from the germline V gene are LGHDT and YNNKEL (reference sequence). Between the trimmed V and J ends, which lost 6 bases and 5 bases, there was a span of 16 bases. The CDR3 is 15 residues long. The CDR3: CASRRAGAENEKLFF. The CDR3 DNA reads TGTGCCAGCAGAAGGGCAGGGGCCGAGAATGAAAAACTGTTTTTT.

About this clone itself: Sequence at one end of the junction differs from germline and may be a read error. The chain is built from TRBV6-5 and TRBJ1-5; 8 positions match TRBD1. Germline assignment: CDR1 MNHEY and CDR2 SVGAGI. The CDR3 totals 15 residues. CDR3 nucleotides: TGTGCCACCAGTCAGGGGGCCCTTCCAAATCAGCCCCAGCATTTT. It is translated as CATSQGALPNQPQHF.

The chain has TRBV6-5 and TRBJ1-3; maybe TRBD1 (6 bases). CDR1 and CDR2 (germline): MNHEY, SVGAGI. V lost 11 bases, J lost 5 bases, and 13 bases lay in between. CDR3 length: 12 amino acids. For the CDR3, the DNA is TGTGCCTCGCAGGGGAGAAGAAACACCATATATTTT. It specifies CASQGRRNTIYF.

The chain recombines TRBV9 with TRBJ2-1; tentatively, D is TRBD1 or TRBD2 (5 bases each). V was shortened by 0 bases and J by 4 bases, with 11 bases between the two germline ends. Germline V gives CDR1 SGDLS, CDR2 YYNGEE. This CDR3 has 15 amino acids. CDR3 sequence (DNA): TGTGCCAGCAGCGTAGAGGGGACCACATACAATGAGCAGTTCTTC. Translating gives CASSVEGTTYNEQFF.

The rearrangement links TRBV19 to TRBJ2-5; TRBD1 agrees at 9 bases. Germline assignment: CDR1 LNHDA and CDR2 SQIVND (reference sequence). The V gene end was trimmed by 4 bases and the J gene end by 1 base; junction bases not matched to a gene: 7. This CDR3 region has 16 residues. CDR3 loop: CASSTARTGAQETQYF. The DNA of the CDR3 is TGTGCCAGTAGTACCGCCCGGACAGGGGCCCAAGAGACCCAGTACTTC.

This clone has only one observation. This chain joins TRBV18 and TRBJ1-1, with TRBD1 as a possible D gene (5 bases). The V end lost 4 bases, the J end lost 1 base, and 13 bases lay between the germline ends. Germline V gene sequence: CDR1 KGHSH, CDR2 LQKENI. The CDR3 has 15 amino acids. CDR3 sequence (DNA): TGTGCCAGCTCACGGGGGACCCCCGGGAACACTGAAGCTTTCTTT. Amino acids: CASSRGTPGNTEAFF.

The CDR3 sequence is CASSVGSSWGTDTQYF. In DNA, the CDR3 is TGTGCCAGCAGCGTAGGGTCTAGTTGGGGCACAGATACGCAGTATTTT. The J gene is TRBJ2-3, the V gene TRBV9; no reliable D call. The CDR3 spans 16 residues. Between the trimmed V and J ends, which lost 0 bases and 1 base, there was a span of 12 bases. From germline, CDR1 is SGDLS and CDR2 YYNGEE.

The chain is built from TRBV11-3 and TRBJ2-3, with D perhaps TRBD2 (6 bases). CDR1 is SGHNT, CDR2 YENEEA, per germline. The V and J ends lost 0 bases and 3 bases respectively, with 7 bases between them. CDR3 length: 14 amino acids. CDR3: CASSLDGGTDTQYF. The CDR3 DNA follows: TGTGCCAGCAGCTTAGATGGAGGGACAGATACGCAGTATTTT.

This rearrangement joins TRBV9 to TRBJ2-7; tentative D call: TRBD1 (5 bases). CDR1 SGDLS and CDR2 YYNGEE come from the germline V gene. Trimming left V 1 base short and J 4 bases short, with 15 bases between. The CDR3 totals 15 residues. CDR3 coding DNA: TGTGCCAGCAGCGTAAGCGACAGTTACGTATACGAGCAGTACTTC. Translation gives CASSVSDSYVYEQYF.

The CDR3 bases are TGCGCCAGCAGACCGACGGTATCCTACGAGCAGTACTTC. This encodes CASRPTVSYEQYF. V gene TRBV5-1 combines with J gene TRBJ2-7; D not resolved. The CDR3 contains 13 residues. Trimming cost V 5 bases and J 1 base, with 10 bases left between them. The V gene's germline CDR1 is SGHRS and CDR2 YFSETQ. Together with reference TRBV5-1 and TRBJ2-7, the CDR3 gives the full variable domain: KAGVTQTPRYLIKTRGQQVTLSCSPISGHRSVSWYQQTPGQGLQFLFEYFSETQRNKGNFPGRFSGRQFSNSRSEMNVSTLELGDSALYLCASRPTVSYEQYFGPGTRLTVT.